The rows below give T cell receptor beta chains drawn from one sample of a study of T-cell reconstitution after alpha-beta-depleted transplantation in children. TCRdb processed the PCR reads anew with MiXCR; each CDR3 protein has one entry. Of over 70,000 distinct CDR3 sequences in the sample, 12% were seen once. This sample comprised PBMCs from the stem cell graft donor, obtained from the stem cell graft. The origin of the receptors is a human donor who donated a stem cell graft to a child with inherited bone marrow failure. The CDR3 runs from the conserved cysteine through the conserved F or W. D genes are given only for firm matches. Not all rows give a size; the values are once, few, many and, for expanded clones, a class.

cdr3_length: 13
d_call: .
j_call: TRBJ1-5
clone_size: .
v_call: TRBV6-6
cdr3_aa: CASSPGNHQPQHF
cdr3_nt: TGTGCCAGCAGCCCCGGGAACCACCAGCCCCAGCATTTT

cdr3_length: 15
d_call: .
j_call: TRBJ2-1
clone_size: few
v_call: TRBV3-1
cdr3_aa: CASSQGPTGEEEQFF
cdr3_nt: TGTGCCAGCAGCCAAGGCCCCACGGGGGAGGAGGAGCAGTTCTTC

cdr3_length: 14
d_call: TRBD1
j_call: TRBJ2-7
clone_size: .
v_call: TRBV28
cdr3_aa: CASTGTGTSYEQYF
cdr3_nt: TGTGCCAGCACGGGGACAGGGACATCCTACGAGCAGTACTTC

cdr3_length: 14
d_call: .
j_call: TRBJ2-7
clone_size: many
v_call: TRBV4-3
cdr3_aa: CASSQSMGAYEQYF
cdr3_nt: TGCGCCAGCAGCCAATCAATGGGGGCTTACGAGCAGTACTTC

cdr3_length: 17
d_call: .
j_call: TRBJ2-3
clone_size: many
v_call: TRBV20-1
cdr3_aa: CSARASPGETSTDTQYF
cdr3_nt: TGCAGTGCTAGAGCCTCCCCGGGGGAAACTAGCACAGATACGCAGTATTTT

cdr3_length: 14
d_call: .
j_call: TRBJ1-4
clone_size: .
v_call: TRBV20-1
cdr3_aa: CSARVRGLDEKLFF
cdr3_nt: TGCAGTGCTAGAGTTCGGGGGTTAGATGAAAAACTGTTTTTT

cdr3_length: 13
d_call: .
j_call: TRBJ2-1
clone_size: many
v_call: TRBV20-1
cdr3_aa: CSARDLSSAEQFF
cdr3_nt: TGCAGTGCTAGAGACCTATCTAGTGCTGAGCAGTTCTTC

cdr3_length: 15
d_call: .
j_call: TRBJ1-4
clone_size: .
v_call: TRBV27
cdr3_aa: CASSLLTGTNEKLFF
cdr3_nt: TGTGCCAGCAGTTTACTCACAGGGACTAATGAAAAACTGTTTTTT

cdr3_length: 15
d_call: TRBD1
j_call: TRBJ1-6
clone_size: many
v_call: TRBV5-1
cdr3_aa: CASSPRGQGDSPLHF
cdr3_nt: TGCGCCAGCAGCCCAAGGGGACAGGGGGATTCACCCCTCCACTTT

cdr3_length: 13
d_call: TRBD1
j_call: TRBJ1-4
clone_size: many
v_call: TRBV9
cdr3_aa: CASQGGYNEKLFF
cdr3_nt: TGTGCCAGCCAGGGGGGATATAATGAAAAACTGTTTTTT

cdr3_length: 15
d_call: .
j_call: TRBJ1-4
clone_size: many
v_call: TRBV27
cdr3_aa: CASTPLGGTNEKLFF
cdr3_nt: TGTGCCAGCACTCCTCTGGGGGGAACTAATGAAAAACTGTTTTTT

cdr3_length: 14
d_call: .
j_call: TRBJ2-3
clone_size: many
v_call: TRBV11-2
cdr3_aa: CASSPLPGSYTQYF
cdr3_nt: TGTGCCAGCAGCCCACTCCCAGGCAGTTATACGCAGTATTTT

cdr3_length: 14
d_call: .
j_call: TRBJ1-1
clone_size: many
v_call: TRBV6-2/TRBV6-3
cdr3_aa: CASSSPSEATEAFF
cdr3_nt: TGTGCCAGCAGCTCACCTTCGGAGGCCACTGAAGCTTTCTTT

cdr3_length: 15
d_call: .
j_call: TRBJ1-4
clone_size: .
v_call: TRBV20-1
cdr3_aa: CSARDPSRIDEKLFF
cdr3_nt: TGCAGTGCTAGAGATCCGTCCAGAATAGATGAAAAACTGTTTTTT

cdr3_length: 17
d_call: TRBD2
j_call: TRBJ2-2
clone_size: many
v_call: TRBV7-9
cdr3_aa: CASSSVGGTSRTGELFF
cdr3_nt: TGTGCCAGCAGCTCCGTCGGCGGGACTAGCCGAACCGGGGAGCTGTTTTTT

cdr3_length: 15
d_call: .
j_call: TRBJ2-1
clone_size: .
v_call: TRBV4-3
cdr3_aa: CASSLAPGGYNEQFF
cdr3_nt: TGCGCCAGCAGCCTGGCCCCCGGGGGCTACAATGAGCAGTTCTTC

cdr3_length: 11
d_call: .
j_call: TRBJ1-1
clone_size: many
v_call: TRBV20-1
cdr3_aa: CSASRDTEAFF
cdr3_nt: TGCAGTGCTAGCCGCGACACTGAAGCTTTCTTT

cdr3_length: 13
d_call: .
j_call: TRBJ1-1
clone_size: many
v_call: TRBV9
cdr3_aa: CASSVWETTEAFF
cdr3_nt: TGTGCCAGCAGCGTATGGGAGACCACTGAAGCTTTCTTT

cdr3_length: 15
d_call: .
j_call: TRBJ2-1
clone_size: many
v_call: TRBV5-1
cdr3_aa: CASSWTDSSYNEQFF
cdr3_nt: TGCGCCAGCAGCTGGACGGATAGCTCCTACAATGAGCAGTTCTTC

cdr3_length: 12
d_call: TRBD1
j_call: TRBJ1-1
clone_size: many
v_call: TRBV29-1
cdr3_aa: CSADRMNTEAFF
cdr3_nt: TGCAGCGCGGACAGGATGAACACTGAAGCTTTCTTT

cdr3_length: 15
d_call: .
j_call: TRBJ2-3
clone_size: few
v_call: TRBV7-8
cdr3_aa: CASSFGAGYTDTQYF
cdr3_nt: TGTGCCAGCAGCTTTGGAGCCGGATACACAGATACGCAGTATTTT

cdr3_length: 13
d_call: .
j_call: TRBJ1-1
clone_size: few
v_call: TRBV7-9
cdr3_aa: CASSLAPGAEAFF
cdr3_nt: TGTGCCAGCAGCTTAGCGCCGGGGGCTGAAGCTTTCTTT

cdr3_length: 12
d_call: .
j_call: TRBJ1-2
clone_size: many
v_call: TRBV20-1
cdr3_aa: CSASSDLYGYTF
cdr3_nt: TGCAGTGCTAGTTCGGACCTCTATGGCTACACCTTC

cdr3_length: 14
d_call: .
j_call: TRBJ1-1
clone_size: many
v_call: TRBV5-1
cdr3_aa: CASSFEGKTTEAFF
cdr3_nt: TGCGCCAGCAGCTTTGAAGGGAAAACCACTGAAGCTTTCTTT

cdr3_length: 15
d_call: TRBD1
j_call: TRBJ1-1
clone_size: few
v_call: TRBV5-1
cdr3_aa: CASSLQGARNTEAFF
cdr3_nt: TGCGCCAGCAGCTTGCAGGGGGCCAGGAACACTGAAGCTTTCTTT

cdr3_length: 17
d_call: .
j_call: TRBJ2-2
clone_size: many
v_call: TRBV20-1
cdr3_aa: CSARDSGRTPHTGELFF
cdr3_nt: TGCAGTGCTAGAGATTCGGGCAGGACCCCCCACACCGGGGAGCTGTTTTTT

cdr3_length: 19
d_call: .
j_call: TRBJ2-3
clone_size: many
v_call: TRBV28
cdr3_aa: CASSLGGLRRALSTDTQYF
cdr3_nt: TGTGCCAGCAGTTTGGGGGGACTTCGCCGGGCCCTTAGCACAGATACGCAGTATTTT

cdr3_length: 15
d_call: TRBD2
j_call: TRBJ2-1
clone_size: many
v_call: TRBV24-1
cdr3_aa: CATSDSGRAIDEQFF
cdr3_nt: TGTGCCACCAGTGACAGCGGGAGGGCCATCGATGAGCAGTTCTTC

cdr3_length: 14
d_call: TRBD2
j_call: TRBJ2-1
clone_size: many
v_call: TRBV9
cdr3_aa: CASSQLAGGDEQFF
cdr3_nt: TGTGCCAGCAGCCAACTAGCGGGGGGCGATGAGCAGTTCTTC

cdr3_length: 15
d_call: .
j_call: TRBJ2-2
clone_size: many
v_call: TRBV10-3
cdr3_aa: CAISVVSANTGELFF
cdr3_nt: TGTGCCATCAGTGTTGTCAGCGCGAACACCGGGGAGCTGTTTTTT

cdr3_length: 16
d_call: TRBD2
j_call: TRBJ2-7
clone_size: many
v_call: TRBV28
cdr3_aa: CASSRLAGAISYEQYF
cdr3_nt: TGTGCCAGCAGTAGACTAGCGGGAGCGATTAGCTACGAGCAGTACTTC

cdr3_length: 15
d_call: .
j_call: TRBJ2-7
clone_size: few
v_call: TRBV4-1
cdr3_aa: CASSLGTHSGYEQYF
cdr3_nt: TGCGCCAGCAGCCTAGGGACCCATTCCGGTTACGAGCAGTACTTC

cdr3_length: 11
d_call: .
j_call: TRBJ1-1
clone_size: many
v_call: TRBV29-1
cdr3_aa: CSVVPNTEAFF
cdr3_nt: TGCAGCGTCGTTCCGAACACTGAAGCTTTCTTT

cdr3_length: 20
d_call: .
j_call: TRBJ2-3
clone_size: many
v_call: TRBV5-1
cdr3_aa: CASSPKAAKELRTSTDTQYF
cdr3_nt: TGCGCCAGCAGCCCAAAGGCGGCCAAGGAACTTCGAACTAGCACAGATACGCAGTATTTT

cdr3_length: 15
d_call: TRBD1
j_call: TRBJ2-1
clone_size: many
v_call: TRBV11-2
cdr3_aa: CASSRQGVTYNEQFF
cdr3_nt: TGTGCCAGCAGCCGCCAGGGGGTTACCTACAATGAGCAGTTCTTC

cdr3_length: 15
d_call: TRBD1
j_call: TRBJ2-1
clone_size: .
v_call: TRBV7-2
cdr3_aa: CASSLAVTGYNEQFF
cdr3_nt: TGTGCCAGCAGCTTAGCGGTGACAGGGTACAATGAGCAGTTCTTC

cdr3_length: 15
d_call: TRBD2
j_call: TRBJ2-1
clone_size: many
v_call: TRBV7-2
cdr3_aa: CASSVTSGPYNEQFF
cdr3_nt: TGTGCCAGCAGCGTAACTAGCGGGCCCTACAATGAGCAGTTCTTC

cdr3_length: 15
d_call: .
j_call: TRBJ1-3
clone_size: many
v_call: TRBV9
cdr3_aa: CASSVGDFSGNTIYF
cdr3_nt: TGTGCCAGCAGCGTAGGGGATTTCTCTGGAAACACCATATATTTT

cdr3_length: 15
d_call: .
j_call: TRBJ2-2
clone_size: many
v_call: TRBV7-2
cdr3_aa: CASSSRTDNTGELFF
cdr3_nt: TGTGCCAGCAGCTCTCGGACAGACAACACCGGGGAGCTGTTTTTT

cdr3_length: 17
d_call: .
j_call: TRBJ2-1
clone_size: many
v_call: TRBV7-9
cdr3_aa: CASSPQLRGPLYNEQFF
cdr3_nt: TGTGCCAGCAGCCCCCAGCTTCGGGGTCCTCTCTACAATGAGCAGTTCTTC

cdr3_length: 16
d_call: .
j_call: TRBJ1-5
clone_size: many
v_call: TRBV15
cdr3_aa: CATSQRRATYNQPQHF
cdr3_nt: TGTGCCACCAGCCAGCGGCGGGCCACTTATAATCAGCCCCAGCATTTT

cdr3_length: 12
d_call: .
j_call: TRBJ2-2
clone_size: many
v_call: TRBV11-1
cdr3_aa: CASSLGTGELFF
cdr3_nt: TGTGCCAGCAGCTTGGGCACCGGGGAGCTGTTTTTT

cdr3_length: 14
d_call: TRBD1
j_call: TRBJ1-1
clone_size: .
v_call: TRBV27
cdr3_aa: CASSYRGQGTEAFF
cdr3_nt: TGTGCCAGCAGTTACAGGGGGCAGGGCACTGAAGCTTTCTTT

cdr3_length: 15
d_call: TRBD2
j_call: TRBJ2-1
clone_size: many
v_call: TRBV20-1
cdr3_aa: CSAREDRLAGAGGFF
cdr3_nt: TGCAGTGCTAGAGAGGATCGGCTAGCGGGAGCGGGGGGGTTCTTC

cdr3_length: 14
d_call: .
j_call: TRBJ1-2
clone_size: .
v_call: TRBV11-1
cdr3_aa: CASSPGLRGYGYTF
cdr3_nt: TGTGCCAGCAGCCCGGGACTCCGTGGGTATGGCTACACCTTC

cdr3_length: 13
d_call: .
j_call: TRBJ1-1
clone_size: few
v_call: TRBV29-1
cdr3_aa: CSVPPGVNTEAFF
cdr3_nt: TGCAGCGTGCCCCCCGGGGTGAACACTGAAGCTTTCTTT

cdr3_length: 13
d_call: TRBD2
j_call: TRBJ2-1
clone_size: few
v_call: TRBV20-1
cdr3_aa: CSVLLATDNEQFF
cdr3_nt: TGCAGTGTTTTACTAGCGACCGACAATGAGCAGTTCTTC